This T cell receptor beta chain comes out of a study of blood T cells in healthy people across ages. Broader study findings: As naive T cell percentage varied, TCR beta diversity correlated strongly with it.

CDR1 is MDHEN and CDR2 is SYDVKM in the germline V gene. The CDR3 covers 14 residues. V lost 5 bases and J lost 2, with 12 bases in between. Combining a sample-barcoded 5' primer with a J-beta primer mix, a second PCR ran for about 6 to 11 cycles. MiXCR, applied by TCRdb to the 5' RACE reads, yields one record per CDR3 protein. In the table there are 550,000 to 800,000 distinct CDR3 sequences, around 32% of which are singletons. This clonotype showed up many times. The antigen is undetermined. This sequence joins TRBV28 and TRBJ2-5; D is undetermined. The sequence came from a woman over 75 in good health. The sample comprised blood. Here the CDR3 DNA reads TGTGCCAGCAGTCGACGGATTCTACAAGAGACCCAGTACTTC. Protein product: CASSRRILQETQYF.